The source of this TCR beta chain is a study of blood T cell repertoires in COVID-19. As handled by the study authors: Reference gene primers were amplified, and this amplification served to estimate nucleated cell counts. Only in-frame clones appear in the TCRdb table, and some are missing; sequencing was by immunoSEQ multiplex PCR. The V and J calls and clone size come from that table; D and trimming were worked out from the DNA. The table includes 150,000 to 200,000 clones, nearly 90% detected once. Looked up from germline, CDR1 is SNHLY and CDR2 is FYNNEI. J lost 4 bases, V lost 3 bases, and 8 bases had no gene match. The CDR3 covers 15 residues.

This chain joins TRBV2 and TRBJ1-2; 7 nucleotides line up with TRBD1. The receptor was derived from a man in his sixties with active or convalescent COVID-19. Material: peripheral blood. The CDR3 DNA is TGTGCCAGCAGTGACAGGGGGATAGGGTTCTATGGCTACACCTTC. It codes for CASSDRGIGFYGYTF.